The 25 T cell receptor beta chains below come from one sample, sequenced in a study of shared clonotypes between healthy human individuals. The method was immunoSEQ multiplex PCR; TCRdb's version includes in-frame clones alone and lacks a portion of them. The sample yields 980,000 or so clones, 76% seen once. The sequenced material came from memory CD4+ T cells sorted from blood. The subset denotes: CD45RA-negative fraction. These receptors originate from a man aged 18 to 35 in good health.

The chain recombines TRBV28 with TRBJ2-7; maybe TRBD1 (5 bases). The CDR3 is 16 residues long. V shed 2 bases and J shed 9 bases, with 23 bases lying between them. The V gene's germline CDR1 is MDHEN and CDR2 SYDVKM. This CDR3 is CASSLDPFGHPVRQYF. CDR3 coding DNA: TGTGCCAGCAGTTTAGACCCATTCGGACATCCCGTTCGGCAGTACTTC.

This chain connects TRBV7-8 to TRBJ2-7, with D perhaps assigned TRBD1 or TRBD2 (5 bases each). CDR3 size: 14 residues. Germline-derived CDR1 and CDR2 are SGHVS and FQNEAQ. The V and J ends lost 1 base and 2 bases respectively, with 9 bases between them. The chain's CDR3 is CASSLEGTAYEQYF. CDR3 nucleotides: TGTGCCAGCAGCTTAGAGGGGACCGCCTACGAGCAGTACTTC.

Only a few counts were recorded for this clone. The chain joins TRBV7-2 to TRBJ1-2; D is unresolved. V was clipped by 0 bases and J by 8 bases, with 13 bases between them. The CDR3 is 14 amino acids. Per germline, CDR1 SGHTA and CDR2 FQGNSA. For the CDR3, the DNA is TGTGCCAGCAGCTTAGCGTTCGTGGGAACGGGCTACACCTTC. Protein product: CASSLAFVGTGYTF.

J is TRBJ1-2 and V is TRBV4-3, with 7 bases aligning to TRBD1. V gave up 2 bases and J gave up 4 bases; unmatched junction bases: 10. CDR3 length: 16 amino acids. CDR1 and CDR2 (germline): LGHNA, YSLEER. In nucleotides, the CDR3 is TGCGCCAGCAGCCAAACAACAGGGGCGCAGAGCTATGGCTACACCTTC. It encodes CASSQTTGAQSYGYTF.

This clone occurred many times. The chain links TRBV7-2 to TRBJ2-5; D not resolved. The V end lost 5 bases, the J end lost 1 base, and 11 bases lay between the germline ends. This CDR3 has 14 amino acids. The germline CDR1 and CDR2 sequences are SGHTA and FQGNSA. The CDR3 is CASSASLSQETQYF. For the CDR3, the DNA is TGTGCCAGCAGCGCGAGCCTTTCCCAAGAGACCCAGTACTTC. Full variable domain (outside the CDR3, taken from reference TRBV7-2 and TRBJ2-5): GAGVSQSPSNKVTEKGKDVELRCDPISGHTALYWYRQSLGQGLEFLIYFQGNSAPDKSGLPSDRFSAERTGGSVSTLTIQRTQQEDSAVYLCASSASLSQETQYFGPGTRLLVL.

The rearrangement uses TRBV12-5 and TRBJ2-7; D unclear. V lost 1 base and J 4 bases, leaving 8 bases between the germline ends. Germline V gives CDR1 LGHNT, CDR2 FRNRAP. The CDR3 consists of 13 residues. The CDR3 here is CASGLGSVYEQYF. CDR3 in DNA: TGTGCTAGTGGTTTGGGGTCCGTTTACGAGCAGTACTTC.

This clone was seen repeatedly, ten times or more. The chain recombines TRBV7-2 with TRBJ1-6; TRBD1 agrees at 11 bases. CDR1 and CDR2 (germline): SGHTA, FQGNSA. The CDR3 loop spans 14 amino acids. The CDR3, as DNA: TGTGCTGAAAAGTCAGGACAGGGGGCCTCACCCCTCCACTTT. It is translated as CAEKSGQGASPLHF.

This chain joins TRBV29-1 and TRBJ2-2, with 7 positions matching TRBD1. CDR1 and CDR2 from the germline V gene are SQVTM and ANQGSEA. The CDR3 is 13 residues long. J lost 4 bases, V lost 6 bases, and 5 bases had no gene match. The CDR3 spells CSVATGTTGELFF. The CDR3, as DNA: TGCAGCGTGGCGACAGGGACCACCGGGGAGCTGTTTTTT.

The V gene is TRBV25-1, the J gene TRBJ2-5, with 13 positions matching TRBD2. The J segment lost 2 bases and the V segment lost 8 bases, leaving 8 bases of the junction unmatched. The CDR3 is 16 amino acids. CDR1 and CDR2 from the germline V gene are MGHDK and SYGVNS. CDR3 amino acids: CASSSLLAGGQETQYF. The CDR3 bases are TGTGCCAGCTCGTCCCTACTAGCGGGGGGGCAAGAGACCCAGTACTTC.

The chain carries TRBV6-6 and TRBJ1-1, with D unclear. Germline V gene data show CDR1 as MNHNY and CDR2 as SVGAGI (reference sequence). The V end lost 0 bases, the J end lost 9 bases, and 11 bases lay between the germline ends. This CDR3 has 13 amino acids. As DNA, the CDR3 is TGTGCCAGCAGTTACTCGGAGGTGTTGAAAGCTTTCTTT. This encodes CASSYSEVLKAFF.

The J gene is TRBJ2-2, the V gene TRBV10-2, with 8 bases matching TRBD2. The CDR3 contains 16 residues. Unmatched junction bases numbered 10, after V lost 5 bases and J lost 5 bases. Germline V gene lookup returns CDR1 WSHSY and CDR2 SAAADI. Here the CDR3 DNA reads TGCGCCAGCAGTCACTGGTCGGGAGGGGGGACCGGGGAGCTGTTTTTT. This encodes CASSHWSGGGTGELFF.

The chain recombines TRBV7-2 with TRBJ2-7, with D perhaps TRBD2 (5 bases). Germline V gene data show CDR1 as SGHTA and CDR2 as FQGNSA. Trimming stripped 3 bases from V and 3 bases from J, with 15 bases between. This CDR3 has 15 amino acids. CDR3 amino acids: CASSLSLSGIYEQYF. Written as DNA, the CDR3 is TGTGCCAGCAGCTTGTCTCTTTCGGGGATCTACGAGCAGTACTTC.

The rearrangement joins TRBV5-4 to TRBJ1-1, with a tentative D call TRBD1 (6 bases). CDR3 length: 14 amino acids. The V end was cut by 4 bases, the J end by 7 bases, with 17 bases between. CDR1 SGHNT and CDR2 YYREEE come from the germline V gene (reference sequence). CDR3 residues: CASSPGRGAGEAFF. The CDR3 region has the DNA TGTGCCAGCAGCCCGGGCCGGGGGGCGGGTGAAGCTTTCTTT.

This clone was counted a few times. The chain links TRBV30 to TRBJ2-6; D not resolved. Per germline, CDR1 GTSNPN and CDR2 SVGIG (reference sequence). Trimming stripped 6 bases from V and 4 bases from J, with 13 bases between. The length of the CDR3 is 14 residues. The CDR3 sequence is CACSVGSGANVLTF. CDR3 nucleotide sequence: TGTGCCTGTTCAGTAGGGTCAGGGGCCAACGTCCTGACTTTC. The full variable domain, with the rest looked up from reference TRBV30 and TRBJ2-6, is SQTIHQWPATLVQPVGSPLSLECTVEGTSNPNLYWYRQAAGRGLQLLFYSVGIGQISSEVPQNLSASRPQDRQFILSSKKLLLSDSGFYLCACSVGSGANVLTFGAGSRLTVL.

This rearrangement joins TRBV6-5 to TRBJ1-1; TRBD1 agrees at 7 bases. Trimming removed 3 bases from V and 2 bases from J; junction bases left unmatched: 9. Germline loops: CDR1 MNHEY, CDR2 SVGAGI. CDR3 length: 16 residues. CDR3 sequence reads: CASSYRWDSLNTEAFF. CDR3 coding DNA: TGTGCCAGCAGTTATCGGTGGGACAGCCTAAACACTGAAGCTTTCTTT.

The chain recombines TRBV6-6 with TRBJ2-1, with a weak D call TRBD2 (7 bases). Trimming took off 4 bases at V and 9 bases at J, with 19 bases between the two ends. Germline V CDR1 and CDR2: MNHNY, SVGAGI (reference sequence). This CDR3 region has 15 residues. The CDR3 loop reads CASSSRRGGLSEQFF. CDR3 nucleotides: TGTGCCAGCAGTTCTAGGAGGGGGGGCCTCAGTGAGCAGTTCTTC.

The chain couples TRBV28 to TRBJ1-4; tentatively, D is TRBD1 (5 bases). This CDR3 comprises 13 residues. The V end lost 7 bases, the J end lost 7 bases, and 13 bases lay between the germline ends. The germline V gene encodes CDR1 MDHEN and CDR2 SYDVKM. CDR3 residues: CASNWGEGEKLFF. In DNA form, the CDR3 reads TGTGCCAGCAATTGGGGCGAGGGTGAAAAACTGTTTTTT.

The chain employs TRBV11-2 and TRBJ2-5; 13 bases are shared with TRBD2. The better agreement between TRBJ2-7 and the DNA end casts doubt on the J call. The CDR3 has 15 residues. The germline V gene has CDR1 SGHAT and CDR2 FQNNGV. The CDR3 nucleotides read TGTGCCAGCACGCAGACGGGACTAGCGGGACACGAGCAGTACTTC. Its translation is CASTQTGLAGHEQYF.

CDR3 loop: CASSERVDRGGGNQPQHF. In DNA, the CDR3 is TGTGCCAGCAGTGAACGGGTGGACAGGGGAGGGGGCAATCAGCCCCAGCATTTT. This chain uses TRBV6-1 with TRBJ1-5, with TRBD1 identical over 9 bases. V gave up 2 bases and J gave up 2 bases; unmatched junction bases: 10. This CDR3 is 18 amino acids long. Germline V gives CDR1 MNHNS, CDR2 SASEGT.

The chain has TRBV28 and TRBJ2-7, with D possibly TRBD1 on 6 matching bases. V lost 7 bases, J lost 2 bases, and 18 bases lay in between. Germline V lookup: CDR1 MDHEN, CDR2 SYDVKM. This CDR3 comprises 15 residues. The CDR3 reads CASTSTGNRPYEQYF. The CDR3 region has the DNA TGTGCCAGCACCTCCACAGGGAACCGACCCTACGAGCAGTACTTC.

The CDR3 nucleotides are TGTGCCATCAAAGACGGAAATTCACCCCTCCACTTT. Encoded protein: CAIKDGNSPLHF. The chain has TRBV10-3 and TRBJ1-6; D gene uncertain. Between the trimmed V and J ends, which lost 7 bases and 7 bases, there was a span of 8 bases. The CDR3 extends over 12 amino acids. The germline V gene encodes CDR1 ENHRY and CDR2 SYGVKD.

The chain uses TRBV10-3 and TRBJ1-2; 7 nucleotides line up with TRBD1. V shed 0 bases and J 6 bases; nucleotides not matched to a gene: 4. Germline CDR1 is ENHRY and CDR2 is SYGVKD. This CDR3 has 14 amino acids. Here the CDR3 DNA reads TGTGCCATCAGTGAGTCTCTGACAGGGAATGGCTACACCTTC. Protein sequence: CAISESLTGNGYTF.

The rearrangement joins TRBV27 to TRBJ1-5; tentative D call: TRBD1 (6 bases). V lost 6 bases to trimming and J lost 3 bases, with 18 bases between them. The germline CDR1 and CDR2 sequences are MNHEY and SMNVEV (reference sequence). The CDR3 contains 16 residues. The CDR3 coding sequence is TGTGCCAGCAGCCTCCCGGTGACAGGAATCAATCAGCCCCAGCATTTT. This translates into CASSLPVTGINQPQHF.

This sequence joins TRBV7-2 and TRBJ2-1; 8 positions match TRBD1. The junction had 8 bases not matched to a gene; V was cut back by 3 bases and J by 4 bases. Germline V gene lookup returns CDR1 SGHTA and CDR2 FQGNSA. This CDR3 spans 16 amino acids. CDR3 amino acids: CASSFFTGGTYNEQFF. As DNA, the CDR3 is TGTGCCAGCAGCTTCTTCACAGGGGGTACATACAATGAGCAGTTCTTC.

This clone occurred a few times. This chain joins TRBV25-1 and TRBJ1-5, with 9 nucleotides matching TRBD1. V lost 8 bases, J lost 6 bases, and 11 bases stayed unmatched. The CDR3 extends over 15 amino acids. From germline, CDR1 is MGHDK and CDR2 SYGVNS. The CDR3 is CASCASGTGCQPQHF. CDR3 in DNA: TGTGCCAGCTGCGCCTCCGGGACAGGGTGTCAGCCCCAGCATTTT.